This section outlines one T cell receptor (beta chain) sequence together with its context. This clone was seen a handful of times. Its antigen specificity is not known. No much larger clone exists at a distance of one base, and base qualities are not known. Measured from the cysteine to the phenylalanine, the CDR3 is 15 residues long. This entry keeps only the CDR3 DNA: 45 bases, framed from base 1. CDR1 SGDLS and CDR2 YYNGEE are derived from the germline V gene. At the junction V is shortened by 4 bases and J by 1 base, with 12 bases in between. This entry is derived from a study of T cells in narcolepsy (dated by TCRdb to about 2018). General notes on the study: Patients with narcolepsy type 1 or type 2 (NT1, NT2) and healthy control donors were enrolled in the study. Autoreactive T cells targeting hypocretin neuron self-antigens (hypocretin, TRIB2) were sought in narcolepsy patients, and TCR Vbeta sequencing was used to track clonotypes in blood and CSF.

The library was generated by the immunoSEQ multiplex PCR assay. TCRdb obtained this table from immuneACCESS and retained in-frame rearrangements with V and J assigned. These tables miss some clones; where compared with another copy, unresolved V genes account for less than half of the shortfall, and the remainder is unexplained. For this sample the table gives 18,000 or so clones, of which over 75% were detected only once. The top ten constitute roughly 0.68% of the sample. Memory CD4+ T cells were sorted ex vivo from peripheral blood of narcolepsy patients and healthy controls for TCR Vbeta sequencing. Beyond this particular receptor, the publication reports: Autoreactive clonotypes were reported to be detected serially in the blood of the same patients and of different patients, but not in the blood of healthy controls. In plots comparing CSF and blood CD4+ T cell clonotypes from the same patient, HCRT-specific and TRIB2-specific autoreactive clonotypes were highlighted. Certain blood memory CD4+ repertoires from patients and controls had no sequences that matched autoreactive T cell clones. Numbers of sequenced blood memory CD4+ clonotypes were comparable, averaging approximately 42,000 in patients and approximately 30,000 in controls.

Recombination connected TRBV9 to TRBJ1-5, with the D gene too uncertain to name. What was sequenced was memory (CD45RA-) CD4+ T cells from blood. Reading the label with the study, this specimen's cell subset or site is: memory T cells sorted ex vivo from peripheral blood. The TCR originated in a human donor in good health. The nucleotide sequence is TGTGCCAGCAGCCCCATGGCGGACAGCAATCAGCCCCAGCATTTT. Its translation reads: CASSPMADSNQPQHF.